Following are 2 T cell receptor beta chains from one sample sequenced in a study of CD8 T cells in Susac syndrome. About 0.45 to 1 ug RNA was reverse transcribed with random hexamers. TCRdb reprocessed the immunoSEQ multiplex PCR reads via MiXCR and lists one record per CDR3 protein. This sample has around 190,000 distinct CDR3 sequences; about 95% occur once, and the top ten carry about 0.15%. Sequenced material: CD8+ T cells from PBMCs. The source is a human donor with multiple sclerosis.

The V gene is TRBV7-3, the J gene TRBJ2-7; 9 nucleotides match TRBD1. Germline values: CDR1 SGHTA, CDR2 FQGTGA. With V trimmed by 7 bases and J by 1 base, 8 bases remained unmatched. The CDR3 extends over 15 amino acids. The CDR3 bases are TGTGCCAGCACCCACGGGACAGGGAAATCCTACGAGCAGTACTTC. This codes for CASTHGTGKSYEQYF.

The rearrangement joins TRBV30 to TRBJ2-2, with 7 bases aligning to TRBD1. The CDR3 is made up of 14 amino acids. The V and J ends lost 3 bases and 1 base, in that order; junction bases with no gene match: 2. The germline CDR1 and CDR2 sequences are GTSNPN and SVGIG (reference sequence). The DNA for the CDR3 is TGTGCCTGGAGACAGGGGCTGAACACCGGGGAGCTGTTTTTT. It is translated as CAWRQGLNTGELFF.